The next 2 T cell receptor beta chains were all read from a single sample in a study of blood T cell repertoires in COVID-19. Repertoires were generated with immunoSEQ multiplex PCR, while TCRdb's copy carries only in-frame clones and drops some. The sample yields fewer than 120,000 clones, roughly four fifths seen once. Sequencing was carried out using peripheral blood. The receptor source for this set is a woman aged 55-70 years with acute or convalescent COVID-19.

The chain carries TRBV2 and TRBJ2-3, with 15 bases aligning to TRBD2. V shed 6 bases, J shed 6 bases, and the junction held 7 bases outside the gene matches. The CDR3 extends over 16 amino acids. CDR1 is SNHLY, CDR2 FYNNEI, per germline. The CDR3 protein is CASRSGLAGGYDTQYF. The CDR3 DNA reads TGTGCCAGCAGGAGCGGACTAGCGGGGGGGTACGATACGCAGTATTTT.

This clone was seen only a few times. The V call is TRBV24-1, the J call TRBJ2-5, with 8 bases identical to TRBD1. This CDR3 has 15 residues. Germline CDR1 and CDR2: KGHDR and SFDVKD. The trim removed 3 bases at V and 2 bases at J, leaving 4 bases unmatched. The CDR3 DNA reads as TGTGCCACCAGTGATCGGACAGGGTTTCAAGAGACCCAGTACTTC. It translates to CATSDRTGFQETQYF.